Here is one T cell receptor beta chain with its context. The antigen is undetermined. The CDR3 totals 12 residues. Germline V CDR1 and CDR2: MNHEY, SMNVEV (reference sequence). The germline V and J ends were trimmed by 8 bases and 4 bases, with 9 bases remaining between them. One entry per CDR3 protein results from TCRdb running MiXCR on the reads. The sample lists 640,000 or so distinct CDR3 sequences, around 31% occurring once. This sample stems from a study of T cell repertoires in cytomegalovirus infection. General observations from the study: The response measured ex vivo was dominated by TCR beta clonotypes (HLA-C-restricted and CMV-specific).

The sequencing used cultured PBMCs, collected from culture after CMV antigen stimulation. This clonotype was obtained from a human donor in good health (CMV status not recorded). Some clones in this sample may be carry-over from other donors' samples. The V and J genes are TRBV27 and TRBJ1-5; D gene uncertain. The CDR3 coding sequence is TGTGCCAGCGGGAGTTTTAATCAGCCCCAGCATTTT. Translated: CASGSFNQPQHF.